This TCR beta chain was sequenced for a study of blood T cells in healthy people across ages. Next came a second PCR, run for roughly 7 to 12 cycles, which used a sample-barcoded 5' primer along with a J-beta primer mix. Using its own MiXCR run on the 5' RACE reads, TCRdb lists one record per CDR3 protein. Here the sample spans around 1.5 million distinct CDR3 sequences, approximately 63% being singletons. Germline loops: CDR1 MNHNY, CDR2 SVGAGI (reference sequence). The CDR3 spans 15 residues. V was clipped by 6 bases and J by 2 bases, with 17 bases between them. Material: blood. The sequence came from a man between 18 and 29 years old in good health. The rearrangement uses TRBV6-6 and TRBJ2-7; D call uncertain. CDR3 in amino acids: CASSPTDDPAYEQYF. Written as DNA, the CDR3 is TGTGCCAGCAGCCCTACGGACGACCCGGCCTACGAGCAGTACTTC.